The 16 T cell receptor beta chains reported below all come from one sample, sequenced in a study of shared clonotypes between healthy human individuals. Naive-designated CD8 cells lacked CD45RO, were positively enriched for CCR7, and omitted terminally differentiated effector memory CD45RA+ cells. TCRdb's copy holds only in-frame clones and misses some; the assay was immunoSEQ multiplex PCR. The sample holds about 750,000 clones, approximately 92% seen once. Specimen: naive CD8+ T cells sorted from blood. Source of these receptors: a man aged 30-40 years in good health.

The chain carries TRBV7-9 and TRBJ2-7, with TRBD2 identical over 10 bases. Trimming took 1 base from V and 0 from J; bases not matched to a gene: 3. The CDR3 extends over 16 amino acids. The germline CDR1 and CDR2 sequences are SEHNR and FQNEAQ (reference sequence). In DNA, the CDR3 is TGTGCCAGCAGCTTAGGGACTAGCGGTACCTCCTACGAGCAGTACTTC. Its protein is CASSLGTSGTSYEQYF.

The V and J genes are TRBV28 and TRBJ1-5; D uncertain. The ends were cut back, 3 bases at V and 0 bases at J, with 0 bases in the middle. Germline V gives CDR1 MDHEN, CDR2 SYDVKM. The length of the CDR3 is 12 residues. CDR3 nucleotide sequence: TGTGCCAGCAGTTTTAGCAATCAGCCCCAGCATTTT. Translated, it gives CASSFSNQPQHF.

This chain connects TRBV28 to TRBJ2-7; 10 positions match TRBD1. Germline V gene lookup returns CDR1 MDHEN and CDR2 SYDVKM. The CDR3 is 15 residues long. Trimming took 6 bases from V and 6 from J; bases not matched to a gene: 11. The CDR3 bases are TGTGCCAGCAGCCTTCGGGGGACAGGGGCAAGCGAGCAGTACTTC. The encoded protein is CASSLRGTGASEQYF.

This clone has more than one count but fewer than ten. The genes are TRBV14 and TRBJ2-7, with a weak D call TRBD1 (5 bases). Trimming removed 3 bases from V and 0 bases from J, with 15 bases in between. The CDR3 sequence is 16 residues long. CDR1 is SGHDN and CDR2 is FVKESK in the germline V gene. CDR3 nucleotide sequence: TGTGCCAGCAGCCACCGACAGACAGCTAGCTCCTACGAGCAGTACTTC. This codes for CASSHRQTASSYEQYF.

This chain links TRBV7-9 with TRBJ1-5; D might be TRBD1 (5 bases). The V gene's germline CDR1 is SEHNR and CDR2 FQNEAQ (reference sequence). The CDR3 is 16 residues long. V was cut by 2 bases and J by 2 bases, with 13 bases left in between. DNA for the CDR3: TGTGCCAGCAGCTTATCCCCGCAGGGCGGCAATCAGCCCCAGCATTTT. Its protein product is CASSLSPQGGNQPQHF.

The J gene is TRBJ2-7, the V gene TRBV29-1; the D is unclear. Germline V gives CDR1 SQVTM, CDR2 ANQGSEA. With 4 bases removed from V and 2 bases from J, the gap between germline ends came to 6 bases. The CDR3 sequence is 11 residues long. For the CDR3, the DNA is TGCAGCGTTGTCGCTCCCTACGAGCAGTACTTC. It yields the protein CSVVAPYEQYF.

This clone was picked up one time. The chain employs TRBV5-4 and TRBJ2-5; no definite D call. CDR3 length: 12 amino acids. Germline V lookup: CDR1 SGHNT, CDR2 YYREEE (reference sequence). The V end was cut by 0 bases, the J end by 14 bases, with 14 bases between. The CDR3 DNA follows: TGTGCCAGCAGCTTGGATGTAGAAGCAGCTTACTTC. Protein product: CASSLDVEAAYF.

The rearrangement uses TRBV14 and TRBJ1-1, with D unresolved. The CDR3 sequence is 12 residues long. CDR1 SGHDN and CDR2 FVKESK come from the germline V gene. Trimming took 4 bases from V and 14 from J, leaving 17 bases between them. The CDR3 DNA is TGTGCCAGCAGCCCCGACGGGCGCCAGAGCTTCTTT. As protein: CASSPDGRQSFF. Full variable domain (remainder filled in from reference TRBV14 and TRBJ1-1): EAGVTQFPSHSVIEKGQTVTLRCDPISGHDNLYWYRRVMGKEIKFLLHFVKESKQDESGMPNNRFLAERTGGTYSTLKVQPAELEDSGVYFCASSPDGRQSFFGQGTRLTVV.

The genes are TRBV27 and TRBJ2-2, with unresolved D. Germline lookup yields CDR1 MNHEY and CDR2 SMNVEV (reference sequence). This CDR3 spans 13 amino acids. V gave up 2 bases and J gave up 8 bases, with 9 bases separating them. The DNA for the CDR3 is TGTGCCAGCAGTTTACCGGCTTTAGGGGAGCTGTTTTTT. It translates to CASSLPALGELFF.

The rearrangement uses TRBV19 and TRBJ2-4; TRBD1 aligns across 7 bases. CDR3 length: 17 amino acids. J was trimmed by 0 bases and V by 5 bases; bases with no gene match: 10. The germline gives CDR1 LNHDA, CDR2 SQIVND (reference sequence). The CDR3, as DNA: TGTGCCAGTAGTGCTTTAAACAGGGGAGTAGCCAAAAACATTCAGTACTTC. It encodes CASSALNRGVAKNIQYF.

This chain connects TRBV28 to TRBJ2-7; 10 nucleotides agree with TRBD2. The CDR3 totals 16 residues. V lost 4 bases to trimming and J lost 1 base; unmatched junction nucleotides: 7. Per germline, CDR1 MDHEN and CDR2 SYDVKM. The CDR3 is CASSSPWTSGSYEQYF. The CDR3, as DNA: TGTGCCAGCAGTTCCCCGTGGACTAGCGGATCCTACGAGCAGTACTTC.

V gene TRBV19 combines with J gene TRBJ1-5; 9 bases line up with TRBD1. Germline V CDR1 and CDR2: LNHDA, SQIVND (reference sequence). The J segment lost 6 bases and the V segment lost 3 bases, leaving 9 bases of the junction unmatched. The CDR3 runs 16 residues. This chain's CDR3 is CASSITGTGRGQPQHF. The CDR3 DNA sequence: TGTGCCAGTAGTATCACCGGGACAGGGAGAGGTCAGCCCCAGCATTTT.

V gene TRBV27 combines with J gene TRBJ2-7, with 7 bases that match TRBD1. CDR1 and CDR2 (germline): MNHEY, SMNVEV (reference sequence). CDR3 length: 14 residues. Unmatched junction bases numbered 4, after V lost 2 bases and J lost 3 bases. CDR3 coding DNA: TGTGCCAGCAGTTTAAACCCAGGGGGCTACGAGCAGTACTTC. Its protein is CASSLNPGGYEQYF.

V gene TRBV5-1 combines with J gene TRBJ2-1; TRBD2 matches 10 bases. The CDR3 has 18 residues. Germline-derived CDR1 and CDR2 are SGHRS and YFSETQ. The V gene end was trimmed by 4 bases and the J gene end by 2 bases; junction bases not matched to a gene: 12. This CDR3 reads CASSNLASGRRTYNEQFF. CDR3 nucleotide sequence: TGCGCCAGCAGCAACCTCGCTAGCGGGAGAAGGACCTACAATGAGCAGTTCTTC.

The chain recombines TRBV7-9 with TRBJ2-7; no clear D gene. CDR3 size: 12 residues. V lost 4 bases, J lost 6 bases, and 10 bases lay in between. CDR1 SEHNR and CDR2 FQNEAQ come from the germline V gene (reference sequence). CDR3 nucleotide sequence: TGTGCCAGCAGCTATTCGAAGGCCGAGCAGTACTTC. Translated: CASSYSKAEQYF.

This chain uses TRBV5-8 with TRBJ1-5; 9 bases are shared with TRBD1. CDR1 and CDR2 (germline): SGHTS, YDEGEE. This CDR3 is 15 amino acids long. With V trimmed by 0 bases and J by 9 bases, 7 bases remained unmatched. The CDR3 DNA is TGTGCCAGCAGCTTGGGGACAGGGGCAATATTGCCCCAGCATTTT. It codes for CASSLGTGAILPQHF.